The 6 T cell receptor beta chains below come from one sample, sequenced in a study of blood T cells in healthy people across ages (dated by TCRdb to between 2015 and 2016). The method was 5' RACE. Sequencing used an Illumina HiSeq 2500. A second roughly 6 to 12 cycle PCR used a sample-barcoded 5' primer and a J-beta primer mix. The public sequencing data were trimmed at Q25 with fastp and processed into clonotypes with MiXCR by TCRdb, which kept only in-frame beta chains. One record per CDR3 amino acid sequence lists the most common genes and DNA. The sample profile shows approximately 1,000,000 distinct CDR3 sequences; more than 40% of them were found once. Around 18% of the sample belongs to the ten largest clones. The sample was blood. The origin of the receptors is a woman in her fifties or sixties in good health.

This clonotype was observed a few times. The genes are TRBV7-9 and TRBJ2-7, with D unresolved. The ends were cut back, 4 bases at V and 6 bases at J, with 13 bases in the middle. CDR3 length: 13 amino acids. CDR1 is SEHNR and CDR2 is FQNEAQ in the germline V gene (reference sequence). For the CDR3, the DNA is TGTGCCAGCAGCTCTTCCCTCGACGGCGAGCAGTACTTC. Its protein is CASSSSLDGEQYF.

This chain uses TRBV10-3 with TRBJ1-2; perhaps TRBD1 as D (5 bases). From germline, CDR1 is ENHRY and CDR2 SYGVKD. The CDR3 has 15 amino acids. The germline V and J ends were trimmed by 2 bases and 5 bases, with 15 bases remaining between them. The CDR3 protein is CAISEGAGINYGYTF. The CDR3 nucleotides are TGTGCCATCAGTGAGGGGGCAGGGATAAATTATGGCTACACCTTC.

This chain joins TRBV12-3 or TRBV12-4 and TRBJ1-6; no firm D call. Trimming shortened V by 3 bases and J by 3 bases, and 12 bases separated the two germline ends. The CDR3 runs to 16 residues. The CDR3 sequence is CASSLGRNFYNSPLHF. CDR3 DNA: TGTGCCAGCAGTTTGGGCAGAAACTTCTATAATTCACCCCTCCACTTT.

The rearrangement links TRBV3-1 to TRBJ2-4; D perhaps matches TRBD2 (6 bases). This CDR3 contains 20 residues. The germline V gene encodes CDR1 LGHDT and CDR2 YNNKEL (reference sequence). Trimming took off 0 bases at V and 0 bases at J, with 21 bases between the two ends. The CDR3 nucleotides read TGTGCCAGCAGCCAAGACTCTCGCCGCACGGGGCGGGAAGCCAAAAACATTCAGTACTTC. Translation gives CASSQDSRRTGREAKNIQYF.

The chain uses TRBV13 and TRBJ1-4; 7 positions agree with TRBD1. J lost 8 bases, V lost 4 bases, and 7 bases had no gene match. Germline CDR1 PRHDT, CDR2 FYEKMQ (reference sequence). The CDR3 loop spans 14 amino acids. CDR3 DNA: TGTGCCAGCAGCTCAGACAGGGTAGCAGAAAAACTGTTTTTT. Translation: CASSSDRVAEKLFF. Using reference TRBV13 and TRBJ1-4 for the parts outside the CDR3, the full variable domain is AAGVIQSPRHLIKEKRETATLKCYPIPRHDTVYWYQQGPGQDPQFLISFYEKMQSDKGSIPDRFSAQQFSDYHSELNMSSLELGDSALYFCASSSDRVAEKLFFGSGTQLSVL.

The chain recombines TRBV7-2 with TRBJ1-6; 9 bases agree with TRBD1. Germline V gives CDR1 SGHTA, CDR2 FQGNSA. V was clipped by 6 bases and J by 9 bases; unmatched bases: 6. The CDR3 consists of 14 residues. The CDR3 sequence is CASRRDRVSSPLHF. DNA for the CDR3: TGTGCCAGCAGAAGGGACAGGGTCAGTTCACCCCTCCACTTT. Looking up the rest from reference TRBV7-2 and TRBJ1-6 gives the full variable domain: GAGVSQSPSNKVTEKGKDVELRCDPISGHTALYWYRQSLGQGLEFLIYFQGNSAPDKSGLPSDRFSAERTGGSVSTLTIQRTQQEDSAVYLCASRRDRVSSPLHFGNGTRLTVT.